This T cell receptor beta chain was recovered during a study of T cells in Graves' hyperthyroidism and ophthalmopathy. The wider study: Once the initial diagnosis was made, peripheral blood was obtained before any treatment.

General study findings and limits: The model foresaw ophthalmopathy a median 6.5 months prior to onset.

Diagnoses were made from clinical symptoms, serum measures (thyroxine and TRAb), thyroid ultrasound and orbital computed tomography. Germline CDR1 SQVTM, CDR2 ANQGSEA. V was clipped by 2 bases and J by 1 base, with 16 bases between them. The CDR3 loop spans 16 amino acids. Amplification of TCR beta CDR3 regions used RNA as the template. A set of HTBI primers served as the primers for a first-round RT-PCR of the TCR CDR3. TCRdb fed the multiplex PCR reads into MiXCR, producing one record per CDR3 protein. The table records about 59,000 distinct CDR3 sequences, approximately 53% of them present only once. This clonotype was counted at least ten times. What it binds is not known.

This clonotype originated in a woman aged 55-69 years with Graves' ophthalmopathy. The sample taken for sequencing was blood. The chain recombines TRBV29-1 with TRBJ2-3; D is uncertain. CDR3 loop: CSVEMWSVWGTDTQYF. In nucleotides, the CDR3 is TGCAGCGTTGAAATGTGGTCAGTATGGGGCACAGATACGCAGTATTTT.